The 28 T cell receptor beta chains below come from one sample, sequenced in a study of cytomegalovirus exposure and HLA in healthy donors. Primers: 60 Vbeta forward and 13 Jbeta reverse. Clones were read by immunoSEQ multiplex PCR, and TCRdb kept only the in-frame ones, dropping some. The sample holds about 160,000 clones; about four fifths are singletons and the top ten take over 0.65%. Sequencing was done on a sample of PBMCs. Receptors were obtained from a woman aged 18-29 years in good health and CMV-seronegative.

CDR3 coding DNA: TGTGCCAGCAGGGGGCTCCGGACAGGGACCTACGAGCAGTACTTC. Encoded protein: CASRGLRTGTYEQYF. The chain combines TRBV27 with TRBJ2-7; TRBD1 matches 8 bases. The V segment lost 6 bases and the J segment 2 bases; nucleotides outside the gene matches: 9. The CDR3 length is 15 residues. The germline gives CDR1 MNHEY, CDR2 SMNVEV (reference sequence).

The DNA of the CDR3 is TGTGCCAGCAGGAAGACAGTTAAGGGCACCGGGGAGCTGTTTTTT. It codes for CASRKTVKGTGELFF. V usage is TRBV6-5 and J usage is TRBJ2-2; D possibly corresponds to TRBD1 (5 bases). V lost 6 bases and J lost 4, with 15 bases in between. Looked up from germline, CDR1 is MNHEY and CDR2 is SVGAGI. The CDR3 runs 15 residues.

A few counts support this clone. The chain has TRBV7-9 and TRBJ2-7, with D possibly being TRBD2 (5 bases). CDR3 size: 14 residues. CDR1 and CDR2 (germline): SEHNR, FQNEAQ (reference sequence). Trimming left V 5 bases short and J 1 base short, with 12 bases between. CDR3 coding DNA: TGTGCCAGCAGCCTAGAGAGGGCTTCCTACGAGCAGTACTTC. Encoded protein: CASSLERASYEQYF.

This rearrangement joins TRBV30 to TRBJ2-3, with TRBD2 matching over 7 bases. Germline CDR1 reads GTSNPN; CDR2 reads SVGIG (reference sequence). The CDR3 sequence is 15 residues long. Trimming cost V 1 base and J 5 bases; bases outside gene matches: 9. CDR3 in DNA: TGTGCCTGGAGTGGGAGCGGGATTCCAGGAGATACGCAGTATTTT. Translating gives CAWSGSGIPGDTQYF.

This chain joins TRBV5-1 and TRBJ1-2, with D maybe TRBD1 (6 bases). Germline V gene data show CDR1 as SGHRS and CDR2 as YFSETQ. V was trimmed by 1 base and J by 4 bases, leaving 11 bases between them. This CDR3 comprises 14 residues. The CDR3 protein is CASSLSQGGYGYTF. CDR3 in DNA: TGCGCCAGCAGCTTGAGCCAAGGGGGCTATGGCTACACCTTC.

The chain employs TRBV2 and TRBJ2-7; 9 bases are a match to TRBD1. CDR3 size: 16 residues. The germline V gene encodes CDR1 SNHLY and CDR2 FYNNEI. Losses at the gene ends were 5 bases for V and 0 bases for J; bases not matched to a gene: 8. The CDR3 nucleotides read TGTGCCAGCAGTATCGAGGGACAGGGCTACTCCTACGAGCAGTACTTC. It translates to CASSIEGQGYSYEQYF.

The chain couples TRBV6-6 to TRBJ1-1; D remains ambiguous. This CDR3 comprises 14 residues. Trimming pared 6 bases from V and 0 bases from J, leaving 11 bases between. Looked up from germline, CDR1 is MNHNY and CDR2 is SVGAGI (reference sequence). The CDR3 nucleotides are TGTGCCAGCAGAACCGCGGGAGTGAACACTGAAGCTTTCTTT. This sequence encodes CASRTAGVNTEAFF.

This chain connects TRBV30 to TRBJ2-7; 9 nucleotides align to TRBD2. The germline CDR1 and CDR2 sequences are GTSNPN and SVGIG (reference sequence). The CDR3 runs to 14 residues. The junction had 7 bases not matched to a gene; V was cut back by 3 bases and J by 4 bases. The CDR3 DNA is TGTGCCTGGAGGGATACTAGCGGGTTATACGAGCAGTACTTC. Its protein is CAWRDTSGLYEQYF.

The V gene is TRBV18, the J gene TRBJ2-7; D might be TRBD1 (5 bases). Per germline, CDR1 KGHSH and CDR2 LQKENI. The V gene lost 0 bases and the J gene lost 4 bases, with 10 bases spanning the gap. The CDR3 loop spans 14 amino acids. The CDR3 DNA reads TGTGCCAGCTCACCACCGACAGCAAAATACGAGCAGTACTTC. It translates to CASSPPTAKYEQYF.

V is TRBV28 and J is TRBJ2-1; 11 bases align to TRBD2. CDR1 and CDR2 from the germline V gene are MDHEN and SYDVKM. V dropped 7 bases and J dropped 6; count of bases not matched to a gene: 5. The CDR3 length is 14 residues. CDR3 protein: CASKGTSGANEQFF. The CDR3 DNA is TGTGCCAGCAAAGGGACTAGCGGAGCCAATGAGCAGTTCTTC.

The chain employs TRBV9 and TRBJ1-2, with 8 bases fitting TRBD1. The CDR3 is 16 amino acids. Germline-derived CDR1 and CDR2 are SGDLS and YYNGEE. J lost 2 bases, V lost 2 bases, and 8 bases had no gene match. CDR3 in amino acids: CASSVEDRVLNYGYTF. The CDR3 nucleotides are TGTGCCAGCAGCGTTGAGGACAGGGTGTTAAACTATGGCTACACCTTC.

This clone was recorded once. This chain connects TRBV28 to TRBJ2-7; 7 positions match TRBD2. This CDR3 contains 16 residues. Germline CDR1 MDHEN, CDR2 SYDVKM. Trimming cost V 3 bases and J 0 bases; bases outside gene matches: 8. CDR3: CASSFSLAGASYEQYF. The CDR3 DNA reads TGTGCCAGCAGTTTCTCCTTGGCGGGAGCCTCCTACGAGCAGTACTTC.

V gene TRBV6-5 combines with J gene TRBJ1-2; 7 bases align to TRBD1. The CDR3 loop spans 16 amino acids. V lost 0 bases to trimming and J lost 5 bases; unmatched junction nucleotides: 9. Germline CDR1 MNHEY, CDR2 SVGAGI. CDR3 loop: CASSYSKSGGGYGYTF. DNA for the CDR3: TGTGCCAGCAGTTACTCGAAGTCAGGGGGAGGTTATGGCTACACCTTC.

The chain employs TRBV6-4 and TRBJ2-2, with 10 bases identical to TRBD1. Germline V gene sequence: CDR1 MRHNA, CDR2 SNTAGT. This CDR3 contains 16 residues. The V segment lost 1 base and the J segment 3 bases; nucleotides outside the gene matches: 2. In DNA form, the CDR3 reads TGTGCCAGCAGTGACTTCGGGACAGGGGACACCGGGGAGCTGTTTTTT. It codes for CASSDFGTGDTGELFF.

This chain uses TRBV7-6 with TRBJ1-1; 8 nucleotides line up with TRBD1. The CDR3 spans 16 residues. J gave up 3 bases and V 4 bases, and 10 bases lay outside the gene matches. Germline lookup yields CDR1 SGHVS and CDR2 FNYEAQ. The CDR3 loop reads CASSWTGIGPYTEAFF. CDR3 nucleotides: TGTGCCAGCAGCTGGACAGGGATCGGGCCTTACACTGAAGCTTTCTTT. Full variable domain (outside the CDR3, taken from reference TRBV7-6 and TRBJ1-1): GAGVSQSPRYKVTKRGQDVALRCDPISGHVSLYWYRQALGQGPEFLTYFNYEAQQDKSGLPNDRFSAERPEGSISTLTIQRTEQRDSAMYRCASSWTGIGPYTEAFFGQGTRLTVV.

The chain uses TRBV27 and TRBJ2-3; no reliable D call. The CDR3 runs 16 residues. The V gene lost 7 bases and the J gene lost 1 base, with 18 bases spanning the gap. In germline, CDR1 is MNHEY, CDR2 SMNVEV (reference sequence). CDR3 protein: CASKSSPYFGTDTQYF. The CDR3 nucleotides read TGTGCCAGCAAGTCTAGTCCCTATTTCGGCACAGATACGCAGTATTTT.

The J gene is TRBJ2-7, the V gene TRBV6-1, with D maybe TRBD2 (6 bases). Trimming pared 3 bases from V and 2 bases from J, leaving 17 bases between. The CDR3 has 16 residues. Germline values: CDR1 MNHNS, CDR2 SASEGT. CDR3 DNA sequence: TGTGCCAGCAGTGAGCCCGGCGGAGGGGTCGCCTACGAGCAGTACTTC. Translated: CASSEPGGGVAYEQYF.

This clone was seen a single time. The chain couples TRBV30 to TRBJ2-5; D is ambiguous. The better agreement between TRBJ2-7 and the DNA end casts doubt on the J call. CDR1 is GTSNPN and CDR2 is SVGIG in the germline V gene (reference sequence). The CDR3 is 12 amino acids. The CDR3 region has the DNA TGTGCCTGGAGTCTCCTCTCATACGAGCAGTACTTC. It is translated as CAWSLLSYEQYF.

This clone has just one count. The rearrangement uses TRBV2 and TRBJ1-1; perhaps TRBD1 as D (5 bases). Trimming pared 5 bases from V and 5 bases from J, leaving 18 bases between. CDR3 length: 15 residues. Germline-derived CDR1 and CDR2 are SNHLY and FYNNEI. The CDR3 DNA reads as TGTGCCAGCAGTCAAAGGGGCACAAAGGGGACTGAAGCTTTCTTT. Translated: CASSQRGTKGTEAFF.

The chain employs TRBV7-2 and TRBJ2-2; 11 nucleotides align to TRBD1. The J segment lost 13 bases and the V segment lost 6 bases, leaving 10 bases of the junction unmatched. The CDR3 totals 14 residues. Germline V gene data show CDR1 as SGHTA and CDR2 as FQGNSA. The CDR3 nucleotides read TGTGCCAGCAGACTCGGGACAGGGGGGTCGAGGCTGTTTTTT. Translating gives CASRLGTGGSRLFF. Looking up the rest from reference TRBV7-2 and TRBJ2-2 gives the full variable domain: GAGVSQSPSNKVTEKGKDVELRCDPISGHTALYWYRQSLGQGLEFLIYFQGNSAPDKSGLPSDRFSAERTGGSVSTLTIQRTQQEDSAVYLCASRLGTGGSRLFFGEGSRLTVL.

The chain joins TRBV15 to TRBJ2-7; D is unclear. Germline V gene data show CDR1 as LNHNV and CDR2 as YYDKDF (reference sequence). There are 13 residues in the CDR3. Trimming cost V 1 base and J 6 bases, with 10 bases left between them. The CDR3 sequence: CATSRGAEAEQYF. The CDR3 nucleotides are TGTGCCACCAGCAGAGGCGCCGAGGCCGAGCAGTACTTC.

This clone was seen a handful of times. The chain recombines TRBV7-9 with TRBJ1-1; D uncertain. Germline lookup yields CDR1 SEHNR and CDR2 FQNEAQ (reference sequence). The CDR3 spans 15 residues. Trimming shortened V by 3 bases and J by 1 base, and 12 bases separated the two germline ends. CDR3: CASSLGDARNTEAFF. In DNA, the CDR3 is TGTGCCAGCAGCTTGGGAGACGCTCGGAACACTGAAGCTTTCTTT.

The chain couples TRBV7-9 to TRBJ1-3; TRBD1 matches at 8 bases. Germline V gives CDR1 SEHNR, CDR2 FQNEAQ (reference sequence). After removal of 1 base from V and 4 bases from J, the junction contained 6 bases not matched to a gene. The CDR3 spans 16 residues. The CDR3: CASSLGGDRFGNTIYF. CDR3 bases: TGTGCCAGCAGCTTAGGAGGGGACAGGTTCGGAAACACCATATATTTT.

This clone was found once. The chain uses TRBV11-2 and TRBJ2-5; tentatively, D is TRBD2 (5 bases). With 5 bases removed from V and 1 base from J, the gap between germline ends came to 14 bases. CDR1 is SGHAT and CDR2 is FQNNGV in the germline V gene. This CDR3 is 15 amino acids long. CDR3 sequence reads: CASSRRGTSQETQYF. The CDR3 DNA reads TGTGCCAGCAGCCGCCGGGGAACGTCCCAAGAGACCCAGTACTTC.

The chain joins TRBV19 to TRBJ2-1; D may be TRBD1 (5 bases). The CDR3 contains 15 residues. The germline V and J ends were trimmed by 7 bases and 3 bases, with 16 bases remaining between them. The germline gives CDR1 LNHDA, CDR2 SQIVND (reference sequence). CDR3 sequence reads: CASTPSQGGYNEQFF. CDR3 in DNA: TGTGCCAGTACCCCATCCCAGGGCGGCTACAATGAGCAGTTCTTC.

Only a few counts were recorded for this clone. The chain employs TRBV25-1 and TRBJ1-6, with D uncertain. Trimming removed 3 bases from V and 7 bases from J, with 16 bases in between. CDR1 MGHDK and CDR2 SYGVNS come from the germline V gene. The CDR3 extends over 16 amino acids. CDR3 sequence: CASSESGGIENSPLHF. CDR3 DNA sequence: TGTGCCAGCAGTGAGAGCGGCGGGATAGAGAATTCACCCCTCCACTTT. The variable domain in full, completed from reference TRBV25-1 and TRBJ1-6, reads EADIYQTPRYLVIGTGKKITLECSQTMGHDKMYWYQQDPGMELHLIHYSYGVNSTEKGDLSSESTVSRIRTEHFPLTLESARPSHTSQYLCASSESGGIENSPLHFGNGTRLTVT.

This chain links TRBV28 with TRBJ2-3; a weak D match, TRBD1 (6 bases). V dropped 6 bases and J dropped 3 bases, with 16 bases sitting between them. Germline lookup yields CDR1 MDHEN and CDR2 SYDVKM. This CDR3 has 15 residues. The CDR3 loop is CASRTGDKRTDTQYF. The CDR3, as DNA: TGTGCCAGCAGGACAGGCGACAAGAGGACAGATACGCAGTATTTT.

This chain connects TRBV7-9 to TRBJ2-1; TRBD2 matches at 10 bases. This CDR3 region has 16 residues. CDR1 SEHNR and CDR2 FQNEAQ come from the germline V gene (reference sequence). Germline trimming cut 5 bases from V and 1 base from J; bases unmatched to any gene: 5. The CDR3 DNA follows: TGTGCCAGCAGCCCAAGAGCGGGAGGGTCCTACAATGAGCAGTTCTTC. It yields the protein CASSPRAGGSYNEQFF.